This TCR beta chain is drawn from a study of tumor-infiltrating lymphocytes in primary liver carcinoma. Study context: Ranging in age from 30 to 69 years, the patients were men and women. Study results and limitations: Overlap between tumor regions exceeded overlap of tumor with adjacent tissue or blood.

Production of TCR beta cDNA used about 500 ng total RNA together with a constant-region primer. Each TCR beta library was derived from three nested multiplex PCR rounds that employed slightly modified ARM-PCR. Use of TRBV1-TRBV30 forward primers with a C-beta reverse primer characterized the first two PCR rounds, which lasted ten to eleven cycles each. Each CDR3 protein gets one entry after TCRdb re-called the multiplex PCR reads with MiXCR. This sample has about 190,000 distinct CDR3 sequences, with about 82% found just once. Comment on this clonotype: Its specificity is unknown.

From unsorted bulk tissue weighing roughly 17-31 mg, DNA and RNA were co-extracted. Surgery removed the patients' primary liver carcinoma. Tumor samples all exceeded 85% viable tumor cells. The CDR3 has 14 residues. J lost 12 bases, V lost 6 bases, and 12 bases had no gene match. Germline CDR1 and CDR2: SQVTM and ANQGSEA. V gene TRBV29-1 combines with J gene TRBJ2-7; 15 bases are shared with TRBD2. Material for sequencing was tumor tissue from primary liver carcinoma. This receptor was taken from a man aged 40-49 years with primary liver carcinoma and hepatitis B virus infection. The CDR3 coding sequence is TGCAGCGTCGGGACTAGCGGGAGGTCTGGGGAACTGTACTTC. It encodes CSVGTSGRSGELYF.